The rows below give T cell receptor beta chains drawn from one sample of a study of breast tumors, draining lymph nodes, adjacent tissues. TCRdb processed the multiplex PCR reads anew with MiXCR; each CDR3 protein has one entry. Among 20,000 to 25,000 distinct CDR3 sequences, approximately 33% were seen once, and the ten largest hold more than 9.5%. Source material: breast tumor tissue. The origin of the receptors is a female donor with breast cancer. Some clones in this sample may be carry-over from other donors' samples. The CDR3 runs from the conserved cysteine through the conserved F or W. The D gene is left open where the match is weak. Some rows have no size entry. The others give once, few or many, or a class for an expanded clone.

j_call clone_size v_call d_call cdr3_aa cdr3_nt
TRBJ1-6 many TRBV5-1 . CASRGRSESSYNSPLHF TGCGCCAGCAGGGGAAGATCAGAGAGCTCCTATAATTCACCCCTCCACTTT
TRBJ2-7 many TRBV9 . CASSQALRGEQYF TGTGCCAGCAGCCAAGCCTTACGGGGTGAGCAGTACTTC
TRBJ2-1 many TRBV10-3 TRBD2 CAITATSGAPHEQFF TGTGCCATCACCGCTACTAGCGGGGCCCCCCATGAGCAGTTCTTC
TRBJ2-3 many TRBV25-1 TRBD1 CASSESSTGGSKDTQYF TGTGCCAGCAGTGAATCTAGCACAGGGGGTAGCAAGGATACGCAGTATTTT
TRBJ2-3 many TRBV7-8 TRBD2 CASRRTSGFTDTQYF TGTGCCAGCAGGCGTACTAGCGGATTCACAGATACGCAGTATTTT
TRBJ2-7 many TRBV28 . CASRAGTHYEQYF TGTGCCAGCAGAGCAGGGACCCACTACGAGCAGTACTTC
TRBJ1-6 many TRBV3-2 . CASSRSGGSSPLHF TGTGCCAGCAGCCGGTCAGGGGGCTCCTCACCCCTCCACTTT
TRBJ2-1 many TRBV29-1 TRBD1 CSGELRDRSYNEQFF TGCAGCGGCGAGCTCCGGGACAGGTCCTACAATGAGCAGTTCTTC
TRBJ2-3 many TRBV20-1 TRBD2 CSAPSLAGGNTDTQYF TGCAGTGCCCCCTCCTTAGCGGGAGGGAACACAGATACGCAGTATTTT
TRBJ1-2 large TRBV7-2 TRBD1 CASSFQPGQGNGYTF TGTGCCAGCAGCTTTCAACCGGGACAGGGGAATGGCTACACCTTC
TRBJ1-2 . TRBV5-4 TRBD1 CASSWTGDYGYTF TGTGCCAGCAGCTGGACAGGTGACTATGGCTACACCTTC
TRBJ1-2 many TRBV5-8 . CASSVGWQANYGYTF TGTGCCAGCAGCGTCGGATGGCAGGCTAACTATGGCTACACCTTC
TRBJ2-1 many TRBV12-3/TRBV12-4 . CASSSNEQFF TGTGCCAGCAGTAGTAATGAGCAGTTCTTC
TRBJ2-5 many TRBV20-1 . CSASHWESGTQYF TGCAGTGCTAGCCACTGGGAAAGCGGGACCCAGTACTTC
TRBJ2-7 many TRBV7-2 . CASSLPGPLGEQYF TGTGCCAGCAGCTTACCCGGGCCCCTGGGCGAGCAGTACTTC
TRBJ1-2 many TRBV12-3/TRBV12-4 . CASSPYTGSYGYTF TGTGCCAGCAGTCCGTATACAGGGTCCTATGGCTACACCTTC
TRBJ2-7 many TRBV18 . CASSPPREHEQYF TGTGCCAGCTCACCCCCAAGGGAACACGAGCAGTACTTC
TRBJ2-1 many TRBV20-1 . CSASRGREVIYNEQFF TGCAGTGCTTCTAGGGGGCGGGAGGTCATCTACAATGAGCAGTTCTTC
TRBJ2-1 many TRBV5-4 . CASSLGDRTYNEQFF TGTGCCAGCAGCTTGGGAGACAGGACCTACAATGAGCAGTTCTTC
TRBJ2-1 few TRBV11-2 . CVSSSTGASSYNEQFF TGTGTCAGCAGCTCAACGGGTGCAAGCTCCTACAATGAGCAGTTCTTC
TRBJ1-6 many TRBV27 . CASSFQSQRPLHF TGTGCCAGCAGTTTCCAATCACAGAGACCCCTCCACTTT
TRBJ2-3 . TRBV6-2/TRBV6-3 TRBD1 CASSLQGDTQYF TGTGCCAGCAGCCTACAGGGGGATACGCAGTATTTT
TRBJ1-4 . TRBV20-1 . CSARDPGVEKLSF TGCAGTGCTAGAGATCCAGGGGTCGAAAAACTGTCTTTT
TRBJ2-3 medium-sized TRBV5-1 . CASSYPGADTQYF TGCGCCAGCAGCTACCCGGGGGCAGATACGCAGTATTTT
TRBJ2-7 once TRBV28 . CASSLGTPGEQYF TGTGCCAGCAGTTTGGGGACCCCCGGGGAGCAGTACTTC
TRBJ1-4 . TRBV5-4 . CASSLWVGGSEKLFF TGTGCCAGCAGCTTGTGGGTTGGGGGTTCTGAAAAACTGTTTTTT
TRBJ2-3 many TRBV4-3 TRBD2 CASSQDQASGRWAQYF TGCGCCAGCAGCCAAGATCAGGCTAGCGGGAGGTGGGCGCAGTATTTT
TRBJ2-3 many TRBV7-9 . CASSLSGAQGTDTQYF TGTGCCAGCAGCTTAAGTGGGGCACAAGGCACAGATACGCAGTATTTT
TRBJ1-4 . TRBV7-9 . CASSLEGEKLFF TGTGCCAGCAGCTTAGAAGGTGAAAAACTGTTTTTT
TRBJ1-5 . TRBV30 TRBD1 CAWSSRGVGNQPQHF TGTGCCTGGTCTTCCAGGGGGGTGGGCAATCAGCCCCAGCATTTT
TRBJ2-1 many TRBV6-5 . CASSYSSGPYNEQFF TGTGCCAGCAGTTACAGTAGCGGTCCCTACAATGAGCAGTTCTTC
TRBJ1-2 . TRBV5-4 TRBD1 CASSTDRGVYYGYTF TGTGCCAGCAGCACGGACAGGGGAGTTTACTATGGCTACACCTTC
TRBJ2-1 many TRBV5-4 TRBD2 CASSLGAGPYNEQFF TGTGCCAGCAGCTTGGGAGCGGGACCTTACAATGAGCAGTTCTTC
TRBJ2-7 . TRBV5-6 . CASSLAQGSVYEQYF TGTGCCAGCAGCTTGGCCCAGGGTTCCGTCTACGAGCAGTACTTC
TRBJ2-7 . TRBV29-1 . CSVVGLTYEQYF TGCAGCGTTGTGGGACTTACCTACGAGCAGTACTTC
TRBJ2-7 many TRBV6-2/TRBV6-3 TRBD1 CASSSWDRPYEQYF TGTGCCAGCAGTTCTTGGGACAGACCCTACGAGCAGTACTTC
TRBJ2-1 many TRBV19 . CASRKERAYNEQFF TGTGCCAGTAGAAAGGAGCGGGCCTACAATGAGCAGTTCTTC
TRBJ2-5 many TRBV5-1 TRBD1 CASSSGTGAETQYF TGCGCCAGCAGCTCCGGGACAGGGGCAGAGACCCAGTACTTC
TRBJ2-1 . TRBV7-2 . CASSLELVCNEQFF TGTGCCAGCAGCTTAGAGCTTGTCTGCAATGAGCAGTTCTTC
TRBJ1-5 . TRBV19 . CASSTVVHSNQPQHF TGTGCCAGTAGTACGGTAGTTCATAGCAATCAGCCCCAGCATTTT
TRBJ1-5 many TRBV6-1 TRBD1 CASSGQGGSQPQHF TGTGCCAGCAGTGGACAGGGGGGGAGTCAGCCCCAGCATTTT
TRBJ2-7 . TRBV24-1 TRBD1 CATSDLQAQGCYEQYF TGTGCCACCAGTGATTTGCAGGCACAGGGGTGTTACGAGCAGTACTTC
TRBJ2-1 many TRBV28 TRBD2 CASTYRASGYYNEQFF TGTGCCAGTACCTACAGGGCTAGCGGGTACTACAATGAGCAGTTCTTC
TRBJ1-2 many TRBV5-4 TRBD1 CASSLQGTNYGYTF TGTGCCAGCAGCTTACAGGGGACGAACTATGGCTACACCTTC
TRBJ2-7 once TRBV7-2 TRBD2 CASRATSPNEQYF TGTGCCAGCAGGGCGACTAGCCCCAACGAGCAGTACTTC
TRBJ2-3 many TRBV5-1 . CASSLDLGATQYF TGCGCCAGCAGCTTGGACCTAGGGGCTACGCAGTATTTT
TRBJ2-1 many TRBV20-1 . CSASIDYEQFF TGCAGTGCTAGTATAGATTATGAGCAGTTCTTC
TRBJ1-5 many TRBV30 . CASSRDHNQPQHF TGTGCCAGCTCTCGGGACCACAATCAGCCCCAGCATTTT
TRBJ2-7 many TRBV4-2 TRBD2 CASSPGGSYEQYF TGTGCCAGCAGCCCCGGGGGGTCCTACGAGCAGTACTTC
TRBJ2-1 . TRBV6-2/TRBV6-3 . CASSETGGPYNEQFF TGTGCCAGCAGTGAGACCGGCGGGCCGTACAATGAGCAGTTCTTC
TRBJ1-4 many TRBV30 . CAWSATQREKLFF TGTGCCTGGAGCGCTACCCAGCGGGAAAAACTGTTTTTT
TRBJ2-1 . TRBV4-3 . CASSQDLGVRVSYNEQFF TGCGCCAGCAGCCAAGATCTTGGGGTTCGGGTCTCCTACAATGAGCAGTTCTTC
TRBJ1-6 many TRBV28 . CASSFRPYREANSPLHF TGTGCCAGCAGTTTCCGCCCGTACAGGGAGGCTAATTCACCCCTCCACTTT
TRBJ2-7 many TRBV11-2 TRBD2 CASSPRLAGFYEQYF TGTGCCAGCAGCCCCCGACTAGCGGGGTTCTACGAGCAGTACTTC